Sequencing of this TCR beta chain was carried out in a study of T cell responses to AZD1222 COVID-19 vaccine. Combined were second doses at about 4 or about 12 weeks. This table comes from immunoSEQ multiplex PCR, and its TCRdb copy is limited to in-frame clones, with some not included. The table lists nearly 35,000 clones, around 82% of them singletons. This clone ranks as medium-sized (0.01 to 0.1%). Trimming took off 7 bases at V and 7 bases at J, with 11 bases between the two ends. The CDR3 is made up of 12 amino acids. The starting material was peripheral blood, obtained 28 days after the second AZD1222 dose. The genes are TRBV12-3 or TRBV12-4 and TRBJ2-1, with D uncertain. The receptor was derived from an adult who received the AZD1222 COVID-19 vaccine. The CDR3 reads CASKKLGNEQFF. CDR3 DNA sequence: TGTGCCAGCAAAAAACTGGGGAATGAGCAGTTCTTC.